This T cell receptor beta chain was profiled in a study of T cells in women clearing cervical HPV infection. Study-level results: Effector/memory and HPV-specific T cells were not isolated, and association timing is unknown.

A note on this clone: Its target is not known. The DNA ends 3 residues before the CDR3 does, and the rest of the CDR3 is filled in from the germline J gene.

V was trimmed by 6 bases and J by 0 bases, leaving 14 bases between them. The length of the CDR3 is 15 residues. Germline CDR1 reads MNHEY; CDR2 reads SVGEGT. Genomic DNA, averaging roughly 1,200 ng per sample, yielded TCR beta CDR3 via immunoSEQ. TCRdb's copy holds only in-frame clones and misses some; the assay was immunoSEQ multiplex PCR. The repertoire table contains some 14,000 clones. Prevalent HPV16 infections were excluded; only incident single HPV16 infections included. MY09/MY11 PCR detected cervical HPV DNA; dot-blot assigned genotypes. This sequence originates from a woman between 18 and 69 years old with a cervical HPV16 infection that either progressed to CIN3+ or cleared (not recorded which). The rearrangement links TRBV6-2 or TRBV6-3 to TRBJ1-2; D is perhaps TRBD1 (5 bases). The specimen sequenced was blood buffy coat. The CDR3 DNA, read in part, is TGTGCCAGCAGCAGGGCAGGCAAAGCTAACTATGGC. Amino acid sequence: CASSRAGKANYG. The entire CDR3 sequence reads CASSRAGKANYGYTF.